This passage covers 27 T cell receptor beta chains from one sample sequenced in a study of cytomegalovirus exposure and HLA in healthy donors. Researchers ran the PCR with 60 Vbeta and 13 Jbeta primers. Libraries were prepared by immunoSEQ multiplex PCR; TCRdb keeps only in-frame clonotypes and omits some of them. Here the sample spans roughly 120,000 clones, over 70% being singletons. Sequenced sample: PBMCs. Source of these receptors: a woman under 30 in good health and CMV-seronegative.

The rearrangement uses TRBV7-9 and TRBJ2-7; TRBD1 aligns across 8 bases. CDR1 is SEHNR and CDR2 is FQNEAQ in the germline V gene (reference sequence). This CDR3 comprises 15 residues. Unmatched junction bases numbered 10, after V lost 5 bases and J lost 4 bases. The CDR3 spells CASSRRGTGVYEQYF. Here the CDR3 DNA reads TGTGCCAGCAGCCGCCGTGGGACAGGCGTTTACGAGCAGTACTTC.

This clone is a singleton in its sample. The chain couples TRBV11-2 to TRBJ2-7; perhaps TRBD2 as D (6 bases). V lost 4 bases, J lost 2 bases, and 12 bases lay in between. The CDR3 has 14 residues. Germline V gene lookup returns CDR1 SGHAT and CDR2 FQNNGV. CDR3 protein: CASSSLGGPYEQYF. The CDR3 DNA is TGTGCCAGCAGCTCTCTGGGGGGACCCTACGAGCAGTACTTC.

V gene TRBV9 combines with J gene TRBJ2-1; 10 bases agree with TRBD1. The CDR3 spans 14 residues. V was clipped by 4 bases and J by 14 bases; unmatched bases: 12. Germline V gene sequence: CDR1 SGDLS, CDR2 YYNGEE. CDR3 in amino acids: CASSPFSAGTGEFF. The CDR3 nucleotides are TGTGCCAGCAGCCCCTTTAGTGCCGGGACAGGGGAGTTCTTC.

The chain uses TRBV19 and TRBJ2-7, with 9 bases that match TRBD1. This CDR3 is 15 amino acids long. In germline, CDR1 is LNHDA, CDR2 SQIVND (reference sequence). J was trimmed by 6 bases and V by 3 bases; bases with no gene match: 9. CDR3 bases: TGTGCCAGTAGTATTGGGGCCGGGACAGGGAGCGAGCAGTACTTC. As protein: CASSIGAGTGSEQYF.

Only one count was recorded for this clone. The chain couples TRBV2 to TRBJ2-7; D is perhaps TRBD1 (6 bases). V dropped 7 bases and J dropped 2 bases, with 15 bases sitting between them. CDR3 size: 14 residues. Per germline, CDR1 SNHLY and CDR2 FYNNEI. CDR3 protein: CASINGGAPYEQYF. The CDR3 DNA is TGTGCCAGCATTAATGGGGGCGCTCCCTACGAGCAGTACTTC. The complete variable domain, with remaining parts taken from reference TRBV2 and TRBJ2-7, reads EPEVTQTPSHQVTQMGQEVILRCVPISNHLYFYWYRQILGQKVEFLVSFYNNEISEKSEIFDDQFSVERPDGSNFTLKIRSTKLEDSAMYFCASINGGAPYEQYFGPGTRLTVT.

The J gene is TRBJ2-5, the V gene TRBV28, with 12 bases aligning to TRBD1. Per the germline V gene, CDR1 is MDHEN and CDR2 is SYDVKM. This CDR3 comprises 16 residues. J gave up 1 base and V 6 bases, and 6 bases lay outside the gene matches. CDR3 sequence reads: CASRGGTGGSQETQYF. The CDR3 DNA reads TGTGCCAGCAGGGGGGGGACAGGGGGCAGCCAAGAGACCCAGTACTTC.

This clone was detected a few times. The chain links TRBV7-8 to TRBJ1-1; 7 bases are a match to TRBD1. After removal of 5 bases from V and 0 bases from J, the junction contained 12 bases not matched to a gene. The CDR3 is 17 amino acids. Germline V gene sequence: CDR1 SGHVS, CDR2 FQNEAQ. As DNA, the CDR3 is TGTGCCAGCAGCCCCGGACAGGCTAACCTGATGAACACTGAAGCTTTCTTT. Translating gives CASSPGQANLMNTEAFF.

The chain couples TRBV29-1 to TRBJ1-2, with D possibly being TRBD1 (5 bases). CDR3 length equals 12 residues. Per the germline V gene, CDR1 is SQVTM and CDR2 is ANQGSEA. V lost 7 bases and J lost 3, with 12 bases in between. CDR3 in amino acids: CSACGGDYGYTF. The DNA for the CDR3 is TGCAGCGCCTGCGGGGGGGACTATGGCTACACCTTC. The full variable domain, rest sourced from reference TRBV29-1 and TRBJ1-2, is SAVISQKPSRDICQRGTSLTIQCQVDSQVTMMFWYRQQPGQSLTLIATANQGSEATYESGFVIDKFPISRPNLTFSTLTVSNMSPEDSSIYLCSACGGDYGYTFGSGTRLTVV.

The chain combines TRBV11-2 with TRBJ2-1; a possible D gene is TRBD1 (6 bases). With 5 bases removed from V and 1 base from J, the gap between germline ends came to 15 bases. This CDR3 is 16 amino acids long. Germline CDR1 is SGHAT and CDR2 is FQNNGV. CDR3 in amino acids: CASSRYRDPSYNEQFF. CDR3 nucleotide sequence: TGTGCCAGCAGCCGATACAGGGACCCATCCTACAATGAGCAGTTCTTC.

The gene calls are TRBV5-1 and TRBJ2-7; 8 bases are shared with TRBD2. Germline values: CDR1 SGHRS, CDR2 YFSETQ. V trimming: 2 bases; J trimming: 5 bases; junction bases outside the gene matches: 9. This CDR3 comprises 15 residues. CDR3 region: CASSFIPGGENEQYF. CDR3 coding DNA: TGCGCCAGCAGCTTTATCCCGGGAGGGGAAAACGAGCAGTACTTC.

The rearrangement joins TRBV18 to TRBJ1-1, with D hard to call. V gave up 3 bases and J gave up 4 bases, with 15 bases separating them. This CDR3 is built from 15 residues. In germline, CDR1 is KGHSH, CDR2 LQKENI. The CDR3 bases are TGTGCCAGCTCACCTCCCGGAGGGTCAGCCACTGAAGCTTTCTTT. This translates into CASSPPGGSATEAFF. Full variable domain (outside the CDR3, taken from reference TRBV18 and TRBJ1-1): NAGVMQNPRHLVRRRGQEARLRCSPMKGHSHVYWYRQLPEEGLKFMVYLQKENIIDESGMPKERFSAEFPKEGPSILRIQQVVRGDSAAYFCASSPPGGSATEAFFGQGTRLTVV.

The chain has TRBV6-1 and TRBJ1-5, with 10 bases lining up with TRBD1. Trimming at V came to 5 bases and at J to 4 bases, leaving 5 bases not matched to a gene. The CDR3 length is 15 residues. The germline CDR1 and CDR2 sequences are MNHNS and SASEGT. The CDR3 spells CASSPGDRGNQPQHF. In nucleotides, the CDR3 is TGTGCCAGCAGTCCTGGGGACAGGGGAAATCAGCCCCAGCATTTT.

This chain joins TRBV19 and TRBJ2-7; 8 nucleotides agree with TRBD1. The CDR3 has 13 amino acids. Germline assignment: CDR1 LNHDA and CDR2 SQIVND (reference sequence). The V and J ends lost 5 bases and 3 bases, in that order; junction bases with no gene match: 3. CDR3 DNA: TGTGCCAGTAGTCAGGACAGGGACTACGAGCAGTACTTC. It codes for CASSQDRDYEQYF.

This clone was recorded only once. The chain combines TRBV27 with TRBJ2-7; 7 bases line up with TRBD2. Germline values: CDR1 MNHEY, CDR2 SMNVEV (reference sequence). The junction had 9 bases not matched to a gene; V was cut back by 4 bases and J by 6 bases. This CDR3 is built from 14 residues. CDR3 DNA sequence: TGTGCCAGCAGTTCGCTGGGGGGGTGGGTCGAGCAGTACTTC. It encodes CASSSLGGWVEQYF.

This sequence joins TRBV2 and TRBJ2-5; 7 bases match TRBD2. V shed 6 bases and J 5 bases; nucleotides not matched to a gene: 21. Germline V gene data show CDR1 as SNHLY and CDR2 as FYNNEI. This CDR3 has 18 amino acids. The CDR3 is CASSDELGGGPVTETQYF. CDR3 in DNA: TGTGCCAGCAGCGACGAGCTCGGGGGAGGGCCTGTGACGGAGACCCAGTACTTC. Together with reference TRBV2 and TRBJ2-5, the CDR3 gives the full variable domain: EPEVTQTPSHQVTQMGQEVILRCVPISNHLYFYWYRQILGQKVEFLVSFYNNEISEKSEIFDDQFSVERPDGSNFTLKIRSTKLEDSAMYFCASSDELGGGPVTETQYFGPGTRLLVL.

The chain carries TRBV5-1 and TRBJ1-1, with TRBD1 identical over 7 bases. The CDR3 is made up of 13 amino acids. Trimming cost V 4 bases and J 4 bases; bases outside gene matches: 4. The germline V gene encodes CDR1 SGHRS and CDR2 YFSETQ. The CDR3 loop reads CASSPGGFTEAFF. CDR3 nucleotide sequence: TGCGCCAGCAGCCCAGGGGGTTTCACTGAAGCTTTCTTT.

This rearrangement joins TRBV6-5 to TRBJ1-1; 7 positions agree with TRBD1. CDR3 length: 14 residues. V lost 5 bases, J lost 0 bases, and 3 bases stayed unmatched. The V gene's germline CDR1 is MNHEY and CDR2 SVGAGI. CDR3 coding DNA: TGTGCCAGCAGTCGGGACAGCCTGAACACTGAAGCTTTCTTT. Its translation is CASSRDSLNTEAFF.

This clone has a single count. V and J are TRBV15 and TRBJ1-1; TRBD1 is a possible D gene (6 bases). The CDR3 has 16 residues. Trimming cost V 1 base and J 4 bases, with 16 bases left between them. Germline-derived CDR1 and CDR2 are LNHNV and YYDKDF (reference sequence). CDR3 sequence (DNA): TGTGCCACCAGCAGAGCAGGGGTGGTTGTGGGCACTGAAGCTTTCTTT. It translates to CATSRAGVVVGTEAFF.

The chain joins TRBV18 to TRBJ2-7, with a weak D call TRBD1 (6 bases). This CDR3 spans 13 amino acids. Trimming pared 6 bases from V and 2 bases from J, leaving 11 bases between. Germline assignment: CDR1 KGHSH and CDR2 LQKENI. CDR3 amino acids: CASSQGQTYEQYF. CDR3 nucleotide sequence: TGTGCCAGCTCTCAGGGGCAGACCTACGAGCAGTACTTC. Full variable domain (remainder filled in from reference TRBV18 and TRBJ2-7): NAGVMQNPRHLVRRRGQEARLRCSPMKGHSHVYWYRQLPEEGLKFMVYLQKENIIDESGMPKERFSAEFPKEGPSILRIQQVVRGDSAAYFCASSQGQTYEQYFGPGTRLTVT.

The chain is built from TRBV27 and TRBJ2-7; D possibly corresponds to TRBD2 (6 bases). The CDR3 runs to 14 residues. The germline V gene encodes CDR1 MNHEY and CDR2 SMNVEV (reference sequence). V was trimmed by 6 bases and J by 3 bases, leaving 15 bases between them. CDR3 sequence (DNA): TGTGCCAGCAGATCCCGTCCGGGAGACTACGAGCAGTACTTC. As protein: CASRSRPGDYEQYF.

Written as DNA, the CDR3 is TGCGCCAGCAGCTTGGACAGACCCTACGAGCAGTACTTC. This encodes CASSLDRPYEQYF. The chain joins TRBV5-1 to TRBJ2-5; D gene unclear. The DNA matches TRBJ2-7 better at its end, which makes the J call doubtful. The CDR3 loop spans 13 amino acids. The germline V gene encodes CDR1 SGHRS and CDR2 YFSETQ.

In this sample, this clone turned up a few times. The J gene is TRBJ1-1, the V gene TRBV21-1. TRBV21-1 is an annotated pseudogene. The CDR3 is made up of 13 amino acids. The DNA of the CDR3 is TGTGCCAGCAGCAAAGTTCCTGATGCGGAAGCTTTCTTT. This codes for CASSKVPDAEAFF.

The rearrangement links TRBV9 to TRBJ2-3; possibly TRBD2 for D (5 bases). V gave up 3 bases and J gave up 4 bases, with 12 bases separating them. The CDR3 is made up of 14 amino acids. Germline CDR1 and CDR2: SGDLS and YYNGEE. For the CDR3, the DNA is TGTGCCAGCAGCGCGTCTCTAGCAGCAGATACGCAGTATTTT. It codes for CASSASLAADTQYF.

CDR3 nucleotide sequence: TGTGCCAGCAGCTCCCCTGAATCGCCAACTTACGAGCAGTACTTC. It yields the protein CASSSPESPTYEQYF. V and J are TRBV5-4 and TRBJ2-7; D call uncertain. Germline-derived CDR1 and CDR2 are SGHNT and YYREEE (reference sequence). V was pared by 3 bases and J by 4 bases, with 17 bases between. The CDR3 covers 15 residues.

J is TRBJ2-7 and V is TRBV18; 8 nucleotides align to TRBD1. Losses at the gene ends were 1 base for V and 6 bases for J; bases not matched to a gene: 11. The length of the CDR3 is 16 residues. The germline V gene has CDR1 KGHSH and CDR2 LQKENI. The CDR3 here is CASSPRLTGEGIEQYF. CDR3 in DNA: TGTGCCAGCTCACCACGTTTGACAGGGGAAGGTATCGAGCAGTACTTC.

This clone was detected a few times. The chain uses TRBV5-6 and TRBJ2-1, with D unresolved. The CDR3 totals 14 residues. Trimming cost V 2 bases and J 4 bases, with 10 bases left between them. CDR1 and CDR2 (germline): SGHDT, YYEEEE. Here the CDR3 reads CASSFFGEYNEQFF. CDR3 coding DNA: TGTGCCAGCAGCTTCTTTGGAGAGTACAATGAGCAGTTCTTC. Full variable domain (outside the CDR3, taken from reference TRBV5-6 and TRBJ2-1): DAGVTQSPTHLIKTRGQQVTLRCSPKSGHDTVSWYQQALGQGPQFIFQYYEEEERQRGNFPDRFSGHQFPNYSSELNVNALLLGDSALYLCASSFFGEYNEQFFGPGTRLTVL.

V and J are TRBV19 and TRBJ2-5; D is perhaps TRBD1 (5 bases). The DNA end favors TRBJ2-7, so the J call may be wrong. Germline V gene sequence: CDR1 LNHDA, CDR2 SQIVND (reference sequence). The CDR3 is made up of 14 amino acids. CDR3 bases: TGTGCCAGTAGCCTCCTAGGGGCATCCTACGAGCAGTACTTC. Translating it yields CASSLLGASYEQYF.